Detailed here is one T cell receptor beta chain. Its antigen is unknown. CDR1 is SGDLS and CDR2 is YYNGEE in the germline V gene. The CDR3 consists of 14 residues. Trimming removed 3 bases at V and 4 bases at J, with 8 bases between. The record originates from a study of OX40 agonist ivuxolimab in advanced cancers. Measured with immunoSEQ multiplex PCR; TCRdb has only the in-frame clones, and not every one. The data hold some 68,000 clones, with 80% to 90% observed a single time. Points from the study as a whole: Which antigen the expanded peripheral T cells recognized is unknown. Among the lowest peripheral clonal expansion occurred in 0.1-3.0 mg/kg partial responders.

The chain combines TRBV9 with TRBJ2-6; D ambiguous. The starting material was CD4+ or CD8+ T cells sorted from blood, obtained in a trial of the OX40 agonist ivuxolimab. This clonotype originated in an adult with an advanced solid tumor such as melanoma, head and neck, liver or kidney cancer. This CDR3 is CASSAQTGANVLTF. Written as DNA, the CDR3 is TGTGCCAGCAGCGCCCAGACAGGGGCCAACGTCCTGACTTTC.